This TCR beta chain was captured by sequencing in a study of OX40 agonist ivuxolimab in advanced cancers. This clone was seen just once. Antigen specificity is unknown. The sampling schedule covered blood at baseline, cycle 4 day 1, and cycle 7 day 1. Findings and limits, study-wide: No antigen was identified for the clonally expanded peripheral T cells. In the 0.1-3.0 mg/kg groups, partial responders showed among the lowest expansion. Clonal expansion from baseline to week 6 occurred in both CD4+ and CD8+ T cells.

This CDR3 has 13 residues. In germline, CDR1 is SQVTM, CDR2 ANQGSEA. Trimming took off 5 bases at V and 2 bases at J, with 7 bases between the two ends. Using immunoSEQ multiplex PCR, the repertoire was profiled, and TCRdb retains in-frame clones only, with some absent. This sample has about 50,000 clones; around 87% occur once, and the top ten carry around 13%. The receptor was isolated from an adult with an advanced solid tumor such as melanoma, head and neck, liver or kidney cancer. The specimen comprised CD4+ or CD8+ T cells sorted from blood, sampled in a trial of the OX40 agonist ivuxolimab. The rearrangement joins TRBV29-1 to TRBJ2-6; TRBD1 might be the D (6 bases). The CDR3 reads CSVTGTGANVLTF. For the CDR3, the DNA is TGCAGCGTTACAGGGACTGGGGCCAACGTCCTGACTTTC.